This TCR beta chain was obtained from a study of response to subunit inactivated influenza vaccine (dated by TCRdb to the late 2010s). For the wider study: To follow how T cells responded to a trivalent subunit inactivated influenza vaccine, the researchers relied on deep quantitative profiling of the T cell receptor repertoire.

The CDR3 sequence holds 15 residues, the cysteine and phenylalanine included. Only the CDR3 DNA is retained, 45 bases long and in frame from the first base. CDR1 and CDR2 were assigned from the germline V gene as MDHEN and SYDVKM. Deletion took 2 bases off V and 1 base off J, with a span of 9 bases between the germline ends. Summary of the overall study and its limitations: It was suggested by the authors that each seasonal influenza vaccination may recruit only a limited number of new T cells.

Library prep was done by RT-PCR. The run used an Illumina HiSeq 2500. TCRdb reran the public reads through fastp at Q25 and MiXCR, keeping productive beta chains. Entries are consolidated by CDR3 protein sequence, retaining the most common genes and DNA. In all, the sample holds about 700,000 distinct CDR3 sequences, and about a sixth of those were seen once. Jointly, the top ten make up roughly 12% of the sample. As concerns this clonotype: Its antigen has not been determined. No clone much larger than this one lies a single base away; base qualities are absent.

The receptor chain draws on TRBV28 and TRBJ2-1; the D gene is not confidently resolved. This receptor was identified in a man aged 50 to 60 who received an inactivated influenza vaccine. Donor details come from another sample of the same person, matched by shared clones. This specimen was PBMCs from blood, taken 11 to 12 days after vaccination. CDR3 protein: CASSLPRGSYNEQFF. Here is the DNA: TGTGCCAGCAGTTTACCCCGCGGTTCCTACAATGAGCAGTTCTTC. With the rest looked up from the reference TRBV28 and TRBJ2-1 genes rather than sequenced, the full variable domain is DVKVTQSSRYLVKRTGEKVFLECVQDMDHENMFWYRQDPGLGLRLIYFSYDVKMKEKGDIPEGYSVSREKKERFSLILESASTNQTSMYLCASSLPRGSYNEQFFGPGTRLTVL.